This T cell receptor beta chain was captured in a study of OX40 agonist ivuxolimab in advanced cancers. Produced via immunoSEQ multiplex PCR; TCRdb's table is partial and in-frame only. Altogether around 22,000 clones are present, 75% to 90% being singletons, with the ten largest covering roughly 17%. Autoimmune disease history or systemic immunosuppression barred patients. Trimming cost V 6 bases and J 0 bases, with 14 bases left between them. From germline, CDR1 is MNHEY and CDR2 SVGAGI. CDR3 length equals 15 residues. The receptor was isolated from an adult with an advanced solid tumor such as melanoma, head and neck, liver or kidney cancer. The source material was CD4+ or CD8+ T cells sorted from blood, sampled in a trial of the OX40 agonist ivuxolimab. This chain uses TRBV6-5 with TRBJ1-1; TRBD1 is a possible D gene (5 bases). This chain's CDR3 is CASREKGAVNTEAFF. The DNA of the CDR3 is TGTGCCAGCAGGGAAAAAGGGGCCGTGAACACTGAAGCTTTCTTT.